The 30 T cell receptor beta chains in this list originate from one sample, sequenced in a study of blood T cell repertoires in COVID-19. Profiling relied on immunoSEQ multiplex PCR, and the TCRdb table lists in-frame clones only, not all of them. Of some 400,000 clones listed, about four fifths are singletons. Material: peripheral blood. These receptors originate from a human donor with acute or convalescent COVID-19. The donor label of this sample is uncertain.

The chain has TRBV30 and TRBJ2-2; 7 bases fit TRBD1. J gave up 4 bases and V 2 bases, and 4 bases lay outside the gene matches. The CDR3 sequence is 14 residues long. The germline V gene encodes CDR1 GTSNPN and CDR2 SVGIG (reference sequence). The CDR3 sequence: CAWSWGQFTGELFF. DNA for the CDR3: TGTGCCTGGAGTTGGGGACAGTTCACCGGGGAGCTGTTTTTT.

A few counts support this clone. This chain connects TRBV3-1 (or the pseudogene TRBV3-2) to TRBJ2-1; 9 bases align to TRBD2. The ends lost 4 bases at V and 4 bases at J; junction bases unmatched: 11. This CDR3 has 17 residues. Germline CDR1 LGHDT, CDR2 YNNKEL (reference sequence). Written as DNA, the CDR3 is TGTGCCAGCAGCCGACGATTGACTAGCGGTTCATACAATGAGCAGTTCTTC. Its protein product is CASSRRLTSGSYNEQFF.

This clone was observed a few times. CDR3 coding DNA: TGTGCCAGCAGTGAAAGGACAGCTACGTTCTACGAGCAGTACTTC. Translated, it gives CASSERTATFYEQYF. The gene calls are TRBV28 and TRBJ2-7, with D perhaps TRBD1 (6 bases). Between the trimmed V and J ends, which lost 5 bases and 3 bases, there was a span of 17 bases. This CDR3 comprises 15 residues. Germline assignment: CDR1 MDHEN and CDR2 SYDVKM. The full variable domain, its missing parts supplied by reference TRBV28 and TRBJ2-7, is DVKVTQSSRYLVKRTGEKVFLECVQDMDHENMFWYRQDPGLGLRLIYFSYDVKMKEKGDIPEGYSVSREKKERFSLILESASTNQTSMYLCASSERTATFYEQYFGPGTRLTVT.

The chain joins TRBV5-1 to TRBJ2-7, with a weak D call TRBD1 (6 bases). The CDR3 is made up of 15 amino acids. V shed 0 bases and J shed 9 bases, with 19 bases lying between them. From germline, CDR1 is SGHRS and CDR2 YFSETQ. The CDR3 loop reads CASSLVAGVLFRQYF. The CDR3 DNA reads as TGCGCCAGCAGCTTGGTTGCAGGGGTCCTCTTCCGGCAGTACTTC.

This chain joins TRBV5-1 and TRBJ1-1, with 9 bases aligning to TRBD1. The CDR3 extends over 15 amino acids. J gave up 4 bases and V 5 bases, and 9 bases lay outside the gene matches. Germline V CDR1 and CDR2: SGHRS, YFSETQ. The CDR3 region is CASRTRDRVATEAFF. CDR3 DNA: TGCGCCAGCAGAACCCGGGACAGGGTGGCCACTGAAGCTTTCTTT.

V and J are TRBV9 and TRBJ1-2, with D maybe TRBD1 (5 bases). The CDR3 consists of 14 residues. V was trimmed by 0 bases and J by 3 bases, leaving 9 bases between them. Germline-derived CDR1 and CDR2 are SGDLS and YYNGEE. The CDR3 loop is CASSVVPGHYGYTF. CDR3 sequence (DNA): TGTGCCAGCAGCGTAGTACCAGGGCACTATGGCTACACCTTC.

The V call is TRBV21-1, the J call TRBJ2-1; no check of the table's D call, TRBD1, against the DNA was made. TRBV21-1 is recorded as a pseudogene. This CDR3 is 13 amino acids long. The CDR3 bases are TGTGCCAGCAGCAGGACAGGGTATGTTGAGCAGTTCTTC. Amino acid sequence: CASSRTGYVEQFF.

The chain combines TRBV7-9 with TRBJ2-5, with 8 nucleotides matching TRBD1. With V trimmed by 11 bases and J by 2 bases, 1 base remained unmatched. Germline CDR1 and CDR2: SEHNR and FQNEAQ (reference sequence). The CDR3 runs 11 residues. DNA for the CDR3: TGTGCCTACAGGGGGCAAGAGACCCAGTACTTC. This codes for CAYRGQETQYF. Supplemented by reference TRBV7-9 and TRBJ2-5, the full variable domain reads DTGVSQNPRHKITKRGQNVTFRCDPISEHNRLYWYRQTLGQGPEFLTYFQNEAQLEKSRLLSDRFSAERPKGSFSTLEIQRTEQGDSAMYLCAYRGQETQYFGPGTRLLVL.

The chain couples TRBV13 to TRBJ2-1; 7 bases fit TRBD2. Trimming removed 1 base from V and 9 bases from J; junction bases left unmatched: 9. This CDR3 spans 15 amino acids. Per germline, CDR1 PRHDT and CDR2 FYEKMQ (reference sequence). CDR3 nucleotides: TGTGCCAGCAGCTTAGCTGCGGGAGAGGCGGGTGAGCAGTTCTTC. It is translated as CASSLAAGEAGEQFF. The full variable domain, completed using reference TRBV13 and TRBJ2-1, is AAGVIQSPRHLIKEKRETATLKCYPIPRHDTVYWYQQGPGQDPQFLISFYEKMQSDKGSIPDRFSAQQFSDYHSELNMSSLELGDSALYFCASSLAAGEAGEQFFGPGTRLTVL.

This sequence joins TRBV18 and TRBJ1-5, with D uncertain. V was cut by 0 bases and J by 7 bases, with 13 bases left in between. The germline gives CDR1 KGHSH, CDR2 LQKENI. The CDR3 has 15 residues. CDR3 amino acids: CASSPPYGSGQPQHF. CDR3 DNA: TGTGCCAGCTCACCACCTTACGGGTCCGGACAGCCCCAGCATTTT.

This chain links TRBV11-1 with TRBJ2-1; 7 bases are a match to TRBD2. Trimming cost V 0 bases and J 7 bases; bases outside gene matches: 6. The germline V gene has CDR1 SGHAT and CDR2 FQDESV (reference sequence). The CDR3 runs 15 residues. For the CDR3, the DNA is TGTGCCAGCAGCTTAGCGGGAGGGCCCTCGAATGAGCAGTTCTTC. Amino acid sequence: CASSLAGGPSNEQFF.

The chain joins TRBV5-1 to TRBJ1-3; 7 bases are a match to TRBD1. CDR1 is SGHRS and CDR2 is YFSETQ in the germline V gene. J was trimmed by 4 bases and V by 4 bases; bases with no gene match: 11. The CDR3 is 16 residues long. CDR3 nucleotide sequence: TGCGCCAGCAGCCCTGGACCGACAGGGTACGGAAACACCATATATTTT. As protein: CASSPGPTGYGNTIYF.

The genes are TRBV6-6 and TRBJ2-5, with 10 bases identical to TRBD2. Germline values: CDR1 MNHNY, CDR2 SVGAGI (reference sequence). J lost 2 bases, V lost 0 bases, and 3 bases had no gene match. The CDR3 is made up of 16 amino acids. CDR3 DNA: TGTGCCAGCAGTTACTCTAGCGGGGGGCTACAAGAGACCCAGTACTTC. Protein: CASSYSSGGLQETQYF.

The chain employs TRBV7-9 and TRBJ2-3, with D possibly TRBD2 on 5 matching bases. V lost 3 bases to trimming and J lost 4 bases, with 11 bases between them. Germline V CDR1 and CDR2: SEHNR, FQNEAQ (reference sequence). The length of the CDR3 is 14 residues. CDR3 sequence (DNA): TGTGCCAGCAGCTTGCCGGGATATTCAGATACGCAGTATTTT. As protein: CASSLPGYSDTQYF.

The rearrangement joins TRBV15 to TRBJ1-4; TRBD1 matches at 8 bases. The germline gives CDR1 LNHNV, CDR2 YYDKDF (reference sequence). Trimming took 1 base from V and 5 from J; bases not matched to a gene: 6. The CDR3 totals 16 residues. The CDR3 bases are TGTGCCACCAGCAGAGCAGGGGGCGGGGGAAATGAAAAACTGTTTTTT. It encodes CATSRAGGGGNEKLFF.

The chain joins TRBV5-1 to TRBJ2-3; 9 positions match TRBD2. The germline CDR1 and CDR2 sequences are SGHRS and YFSETQ. The ends lost 2 bases at V and 4 bases at J; junction bases unmatched: 2. This CDR3 has 14 residues. The CDR3 protein is CASSFASGADTQYF. The CDR3 DNA is TGCGCCAGCAGCTTTGCTAGCGGGGCAGATACGCAGTATTTT.

CDR3 region: CASSRTGGGYTF. The CDR3 region has the DNA TGCGCCAGCAGCCGTACAGGGGGAGGCTACACCTTC. This chain connects TRBV5-1 to TRBJ1-2, with 8 bases identical to TRBD1. CDR3 length equals 12 residues. CDR1 is SGHRS, CDR2 YFSETQ, per germline. After removal of 4 bases from V and 8 bases from J, the junction contained 4 bases not matched to a gene.

The chain carries TRBV6-6 and TRBJ2-7, with no clear D. This CDR3 region has 15 residues. CDR1 is MNHNY and CDR2 is SVGAGI in the germline V gene (reference sequence). Trimming pared 6 bases from V and 3 bases from J, leaving 18 bases between. CDR3 DNA: TGTGCCAGCAGCCCCCCCCAGCCGGGTCTCTACGAGCAGTACTTC. Its protein is CASSPPQPGLYEQYF.

The chain employs TRBV18 and TRBJ2-5; 9 positions match TRBD2. Germline lookup yields CDR1 KGHSH and CDR2 LQKENI. V gave up 1 base and J gave up 5 bases; unmatched junction bases: 8. The CDR3 is made up of 16 amino acids. The CDR3 DNA sequence: TGTGCCAGCTCACCACAACGCGGGAGGGCCTGGGAGACCCAGTACTTC. It translates to CASSPQRGRAWETQYF. Complete variable domain (other parts from reference TRBV18 and TRBJ2-5): NAGVMQNPRHLVRRRGQEARLRCSPMKGHSHVYWYRQLPEEGLKFMVYLQKENIIDESGMPKERFSAEFPKEGPSILRIQQVVRGDSAAYFCASSPQRGRAWETQYFGPGTRLLVL.

The chain carries TRBV7-8 and TRBJ2-1; 9 bases are shared with TRBD1. V was clipped by 4 bases and J by 15 bases; unmatched bases: 13. The CDR3 is 14 residues long. CDR1 SGHVS and CDR2 FQNEAQ come from the germline V gene. Here the CDR3 reads CASSSFDPGQGMFF. The CDR3 DNA follows: TGTGCCAGCAGCTCGTTCGATCCGGGACAGGGAATGTTCTTC.

The chain has TRBV29-1 and TRBJ2-1; 11 bases fit TRBD2. There are 15 residues in the CDR3. The trim removed 4 bases at V and 8 bases at J, leaving 10 bases unmatched. In germline, CDR1 is SQVTM, CDR2 ANQGSEA. The CDR3 DNA reads as TGCAGCGTTGGTAAACTAGCGGGAGCGTTTGATGAGCAGTTCTTC. It is translated as CSVGKLAGAFDEQFF.

The rearrangement joins TRBV7-9 to TRBJ1-3; 9 nucleotides align to TRBD1. The CDR3 has 14 amino acids. From germline, CDR1 is SEHNR and CDR2 FQNEAQ (reference sequence). V dropped 5 bases and J dropped 4; count of bases not matched to a gene: 3. CDR3 bases: TGTGCCAGCAGCCCCGGGACAGGGGGAAACACCATATATTTT. Residues: CASSPGTGGNTIYF.

The chain links TRBV5-1 to TRBJ1-4, with TRBD1 matching 7 bases. The CDR3 spans 15 residues. Germline loops: CDR1 SGHRS, CDR2 YFSETQ. V shed 4 bases, J shed 5 bases, and the junction held 8 bases outside the gene matches. The CDR3 region has the DNA TGCGCCAGCAGCAGAGGGACAGCGAAGAATGAAAAACTGTTTTTT. Translated, it gives CASSRGTAKNEKLFF.

V usage is TRBV18 and J usage is TRBJ1-2, with 7 positions matching TRBD1. This CDR3 has 13 residues. V was pared by 6 bases and J by 9 bases, with 10 bases of the junction left unmatched. Germline-derived CDR1 and CDR2 are KGHSH and LQKENI. DNA for the CDR3: TGTGCCAGCTCGGGGGACAGAGTAAAGAGCTACACCTTC. It specifies CASSGDRVKSYTF.

This clone showed up just once. This chain connects TRBV25-1 to TRBJ1-1; no clear D. In germline, CDR1 is MGHDK, CDR2 SYGVNS. The CDR3 consists of 13 residues. The V and J ends lost 5 bases and 8 bases respectively, with 15 bases between them. CDR3 sequence: CASSPAPGWEAFF. The CDR3 region has the DNA TGTGCCAGCAGTCCAGCGCCGGGGTGGGAAGCTTTCTTT.

The genes are TRBV9 and TRBJ2-2, with 8 bases aligning to TRBD2. This CDR3 spans 17 amino acids. The ends lost 0 bases at V and 3 bases at J; junction bases unmatched: 7. Per the germline V gene, CDR1 is SGDLS and CDR2 is YYNGEE. CDR3 DNA: TGTGCCAGCAGCGTAGTACCCCTAGCGGGCGACACCGGGGAGCTGTTTTTT. It yields the protein CASSVVPLAGDTGELFF.

The chain recombines TRBV4-1 with TRBJ1-2; perhaps TRBD1 as D (6 bases). Germline CDR1 and CDR2: MGHRA and YSYEKL. The CDR3 is 13 amino acids. V dropped 1 base and J dropped 3 bases, with 6 bases sitting between them. The CDR3 here is CASSQGQDYGYTF. CDR3 sequence (DNA): TGCGCCAGCAGCCAAGGACAGGACTATGGCTACACCTTC.

This chain links TRBV19 with TRBJ1-5, with 10 bases fitting TRBD1. Germline CDR1 and CDR2: LNHDA and SQIVND (reference sequence). There are 15 residues in the CDR3. With V trimmed by 7 bases and J by 2 bases, 5 bases remained unmatched. CDR3 protein: CASKGDRGGNQPQHF. DNA for the CDR3: TGTGCCAGTAAGGGGGACAGGGGAGGCAATCAGCCCCAGCATTTT.

J is TRBJ2-7 and V is TRBV6-5; 7 bases agree with TRBD2. This CDR3 is built from 15 residues. Germline V gene sequence: CDR1 MNHEY, CDR2 SVGAGI. V lost 0 bases and J lost 5; bases outside the gene matches: 7. CDR3 loop: CASSYSSPSGDEQYF. The CDR3 DNA reads TGTGCCAGCAGTTACTCGTCGCCTAGCGGCGACGAGCAGTACTTC.

The rearrangement joins TRBV4-1 to TRBJ1-4; D is perhaps TRBD1 (6 bases). The CDR3 totals 15 residues. Deletions cut 0 bases from V and 10 bases from J, with 15 bases between. Germline-derived CDR1 and CDR2 are MGHRA and YSYEKL. CDR3 sequence: CASSQEKQGGGKLFF. DNA for the CDR3: TGCGCCAGCAGCCAAGAAAAACAGGGTGGGGGAAAACTGTTTTTT.